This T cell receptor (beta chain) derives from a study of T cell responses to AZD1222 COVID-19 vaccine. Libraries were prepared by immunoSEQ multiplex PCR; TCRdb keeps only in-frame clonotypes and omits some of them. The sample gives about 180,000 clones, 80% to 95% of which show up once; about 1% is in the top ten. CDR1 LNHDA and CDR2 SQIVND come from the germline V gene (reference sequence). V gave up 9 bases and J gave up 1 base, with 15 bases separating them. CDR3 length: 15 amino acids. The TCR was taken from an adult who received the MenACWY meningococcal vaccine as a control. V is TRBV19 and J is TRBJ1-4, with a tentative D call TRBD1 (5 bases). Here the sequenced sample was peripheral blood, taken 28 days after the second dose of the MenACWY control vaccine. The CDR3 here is CASKPRDGTNEKLFF. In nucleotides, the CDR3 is TGTGCCAGCAAACCAAGGGACGGAACTAATGAAAAACTGTTTTTT.